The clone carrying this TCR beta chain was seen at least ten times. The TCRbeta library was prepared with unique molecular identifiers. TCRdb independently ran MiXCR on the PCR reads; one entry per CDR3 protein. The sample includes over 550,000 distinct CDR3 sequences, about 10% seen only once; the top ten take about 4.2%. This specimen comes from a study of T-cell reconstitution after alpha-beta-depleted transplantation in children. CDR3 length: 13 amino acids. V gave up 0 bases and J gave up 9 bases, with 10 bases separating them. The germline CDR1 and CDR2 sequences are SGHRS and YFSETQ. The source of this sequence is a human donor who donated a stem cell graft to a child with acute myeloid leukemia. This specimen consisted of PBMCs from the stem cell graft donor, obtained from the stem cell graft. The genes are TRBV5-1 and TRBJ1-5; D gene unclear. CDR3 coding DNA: TGCGCCAGCAGCTTGGCCGATGGGTTGCCCCAGCATTTT. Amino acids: CASSLADGLPQHF. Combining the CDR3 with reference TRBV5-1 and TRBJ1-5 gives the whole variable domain KAGVTQTPRYLIKTRGQQVTLSCSPISGHRSVSWYQQTPGQGLQFLFEYFSETQRNKGNFPGRFSGRQFSNSRSEMNVSTLELGDSALYLCASSLADGLPQHFGDGTRLSIL.